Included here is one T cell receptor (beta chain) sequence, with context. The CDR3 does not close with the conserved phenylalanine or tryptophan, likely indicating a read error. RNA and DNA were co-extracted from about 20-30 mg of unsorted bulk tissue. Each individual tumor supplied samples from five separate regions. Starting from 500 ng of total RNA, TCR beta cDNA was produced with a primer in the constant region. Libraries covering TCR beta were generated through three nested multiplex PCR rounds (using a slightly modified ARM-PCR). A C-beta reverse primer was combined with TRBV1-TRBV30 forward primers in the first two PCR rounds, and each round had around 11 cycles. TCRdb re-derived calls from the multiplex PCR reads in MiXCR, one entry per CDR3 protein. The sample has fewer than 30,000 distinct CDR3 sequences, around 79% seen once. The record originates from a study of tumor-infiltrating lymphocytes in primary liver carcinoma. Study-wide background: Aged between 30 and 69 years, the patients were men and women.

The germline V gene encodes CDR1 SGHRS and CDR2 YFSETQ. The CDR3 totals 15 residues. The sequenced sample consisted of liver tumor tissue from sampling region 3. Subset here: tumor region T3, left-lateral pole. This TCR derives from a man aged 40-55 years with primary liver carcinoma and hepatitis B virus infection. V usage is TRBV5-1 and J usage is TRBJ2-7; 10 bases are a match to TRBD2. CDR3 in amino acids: CASNLVPSGSYEQYS. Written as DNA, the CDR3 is TGCGCCAGCAACTTGGTCCCTAGCGGGAGCTACGAGCAGTACTCC.